The clone carrying this T cell receptor beta chain was found a few times. The antigen is unknown. At one end the junction does not follow the germline gene, possibly because of a read error. This record belongs to a study of CD8 T cells in ankylosing spondylitis. Study-wide points: Blood of patients with ankylosing spondylitis appeared to be characterized by a TCR beta motif of 8 or 9 highly homologous variants. Disease-linked clones displayed a CD8+ phenotype and appeared relatively rarely in peripheral blood. Reportedly, significant enrichment of disease-linked clones occurred in matched ankylosing spondylitis synovial fluid.

Quantitative 5'-RACE with molecular barcodes was used to make the TCR beta libraries. One entry per CDR3 protein results from TCRdb running MiXCR on the 5' RACE reads. The sample lists around 770,000 distinct CDR3 sequences; about 10% were seen once. The CDR3 runs 15 residues. CDR1 is SSHAT, CDR2 FNYEAQ, per germline (reference sequence). The V gene is TRBV7-7, the J gene TRBJ2-1, with unresolved D. Source material: blood, either unsorted or a sorted T cell fraction (not recorded which). The source of this sequence is a male donor with ankylosing spondylitis. The CDR3 sequence: CASSRMPGNYNEQFF. For the CDR3, the DNA is TGTGCTAGCAGCCGAATGCCCGGAAACTACAATGAGCAGTTCTTC. The full variable domain, rest sourced from reference TRBV7-7 and TRBJ2-1, is GAGVSQSPRYKVTKRGQDVTLRCDPISSHATLYWYQQALGQGPEFLTYFNYEAQPDKSGLPSDRFSAERPEGSISTLTIQRTEQRDSAMYRCASSRMPGNYNEQFFGPGTRLTVL.